Included here is one T cell receptor beta chain sequence, with context. The antigen remains unidentified. Using a J-beta primer mix together with a sample-barcoded 5' primer, a second PCR was run for roughly 6 to 11 cycles. Tagging of each cDNA molecule was performed by a template-switch adaptor with 12 random nucleotides. Every sample produced at least 3 million CDR3-containing paired-end reads. TCRdb re-called the 5' RACE reads through MiXCR, storing one row per CDR3 protein. The sample has 1 million or so distinct CDR3 sequences, 35% to 55% seen once. This record comes from a study of blood T cells in healthy people across ages. Overall study findings and caveats: Per million T cells, TCR beta diversity dropped roughly linearly as age increased. Strong correlation linked observed beta diversity and percent naive T cells.

The CDR3 sequence is 14 residues long. V gave up 3 bases and J gave up 6 bases, with 12 bases separating them. The germline V gene encodes CDR1 MNHEY and CDR2 SMNVEV (reference sequence). The chain combines TRBV27 with TRBJ2-1; D not certain. This sequence was found in a woman aged 55-69 years in good health. Material for sequencing was blood. The CDR3 DNA sequence: TGTGCCAGCAGTTTTTCGAGAAATGGCAATGAGCAGTTCTTC. The encoded protein is CASSFSRNGNEQFF.